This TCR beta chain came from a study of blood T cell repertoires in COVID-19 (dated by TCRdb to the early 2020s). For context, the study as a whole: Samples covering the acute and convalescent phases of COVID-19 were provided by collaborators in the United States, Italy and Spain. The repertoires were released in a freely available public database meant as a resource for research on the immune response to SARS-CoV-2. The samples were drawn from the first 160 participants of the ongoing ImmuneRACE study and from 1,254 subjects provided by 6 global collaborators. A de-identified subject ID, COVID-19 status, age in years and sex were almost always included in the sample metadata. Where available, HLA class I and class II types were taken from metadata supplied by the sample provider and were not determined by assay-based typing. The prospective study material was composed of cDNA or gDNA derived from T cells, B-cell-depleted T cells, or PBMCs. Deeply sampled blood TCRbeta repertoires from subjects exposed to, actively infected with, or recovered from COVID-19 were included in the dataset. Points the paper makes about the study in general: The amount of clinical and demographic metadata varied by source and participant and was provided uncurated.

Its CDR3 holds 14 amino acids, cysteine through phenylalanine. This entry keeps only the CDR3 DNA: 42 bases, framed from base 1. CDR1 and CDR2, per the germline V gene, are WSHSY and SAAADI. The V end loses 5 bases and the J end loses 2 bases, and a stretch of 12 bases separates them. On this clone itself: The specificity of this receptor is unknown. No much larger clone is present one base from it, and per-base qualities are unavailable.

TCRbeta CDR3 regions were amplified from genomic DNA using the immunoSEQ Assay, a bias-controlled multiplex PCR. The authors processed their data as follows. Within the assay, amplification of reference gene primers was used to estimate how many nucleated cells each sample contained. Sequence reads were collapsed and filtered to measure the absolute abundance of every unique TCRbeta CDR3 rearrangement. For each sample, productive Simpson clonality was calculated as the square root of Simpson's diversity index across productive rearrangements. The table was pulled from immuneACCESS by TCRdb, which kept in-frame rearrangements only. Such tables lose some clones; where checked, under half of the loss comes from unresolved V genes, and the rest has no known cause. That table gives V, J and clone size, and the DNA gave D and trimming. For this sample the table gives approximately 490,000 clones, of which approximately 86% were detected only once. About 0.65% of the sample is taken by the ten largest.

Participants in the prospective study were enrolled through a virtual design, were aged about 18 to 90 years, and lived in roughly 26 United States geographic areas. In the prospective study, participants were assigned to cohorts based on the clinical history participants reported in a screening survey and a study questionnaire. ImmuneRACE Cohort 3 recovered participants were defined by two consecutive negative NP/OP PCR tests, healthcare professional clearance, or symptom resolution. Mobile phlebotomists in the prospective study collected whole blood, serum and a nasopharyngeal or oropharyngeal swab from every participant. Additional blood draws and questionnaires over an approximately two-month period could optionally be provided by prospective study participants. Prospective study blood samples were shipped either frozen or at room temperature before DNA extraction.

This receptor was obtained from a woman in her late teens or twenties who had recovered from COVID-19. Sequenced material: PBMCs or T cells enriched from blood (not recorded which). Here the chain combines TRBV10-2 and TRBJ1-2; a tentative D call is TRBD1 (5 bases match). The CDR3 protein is CASSPQGSNYGYTF. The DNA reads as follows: TGCGCCAGCAGTCCTCAGGGTTCCAACTATGGCTACACCTTC.